This T cell receptor (beta chain) emerged from a study of regulatory T cells in long-lasting Graves disease (dated by TCRdb to the early 2020s). Regarding the complete study: In the newly diagnosed Graves' disease group, patients had been taking antithyroid drugs for less than 3 months. A total of roughly 33 samples were covered by TCR sequencing, comprising around 13 persistent and around 20 newly diagnosed Graves' disease patients. The study took place in China and was registered as a clinical trial. This study used TCR sequencing and RNA sequencing of peripheral blood to compare persistent Graves' disease patients against newly diagnosed Graves' disease patients.

The sample's time point label, in plain terms: newly diagnosed GD, antithyroid drugs for less than 3 months. For both TCR sequencing and RNA sequencing, RNA was extracted from PBMCs in TRIzol. The diagnosis of Graves' disease followed American Thyroid Association guidelines. Patients were recruited from an endocrinology department in Xi'an, China. From each patient, approximately 9.9 milliliters of peripheral blood was collected into an EDTA anticoagulant tube. PBMCs were isolated by Ficoll Paque Plus density gradient separation without further T cell sorting. An Agilent 2100 Bioanalyzer and agarose gel were used to assess RNA quality, and a NanoDrop 2000 was used to measure RNA concentration. Points on this clonotype: The antigen it binds to is not known. Base qualities are not recorded, but no much larger clone differs from it by a single base.

The method was multiplex PCR. The sample was run on an Illumina HiSeq 4000. CDR3 regions were amplified by Arm-PCR with iRepertoire HTBI primers to construct TCR beta libraries. PCR products were gel purified before sequencing. The original pipeline was this. Across samples, around 62 TRBV and 13 to 15 TRBJ segments were identified and used for gene usage analysis of CDR3 amino acid clonotypes. COPE and FqMerger were used to merge filtered high-quality paired reads into contigs. BLAST was used to align contigs to the IMGT TRBV, TRBD and TRBJ reference genes, and CDR3 was defined following IMGT. Clonotypes above 0.1% frequency were classified as highly expanded clones. Shannon entropy served as the measure of repertoire diversity, while the Gini coefficient captured V-J evenness. A clonotype found in more than one individual was treated as public. TCRdb's own reprocessing of the public reads used fastp at Q25 and MiXCR and kept productive beta chains. Rows with a matching CDR3 protein are joined into one entry that keeps the most common DNA and genes. None of the V and J calls come from the authors' own analysis; TCRdb made them. In this sample the table shows around 500,000 distinct CDR3 sequences, about 16% of which occur a single time. In total, the top ten clones hold around a quarter of the sample.

General study outcomes and caveats: Sequencing and analysis were restricted to the TCR beta chain. Peripheral blood alone was examined, since thyroid tissue, which constituted the primary lesion, could not be accessed. TRBV28, TRBJ1-2 and TRBJ2-5 were preferentially used in persistent disease, while TRBV20-1 and TRBJ2-1 were favored in newly diagnosed disease. A larger number of public clonotypes was shared among persistent patients (around 3,000) than among newly diagnosed patients (about 990). The authors noted that the small sample size was a limitation that may lower accuracy. Compared with newly diagnosed patients, persistent Graves' disease patients had lower TCR Shannon entropy and fewer highly expanded clones, which suggests clonal expansion.

CDR1 and CDR2, per the germline V gene, are SGHTA and FQGTGA. The CDR3 starts with the cysteine, ends with the phenylalanine, and has 13 residues. Left in the record is the CDR3 DNA by itself, 39 bases read in frame from the first base. The data were also submitted as part of a second study, on T cells in Graves' hyperthyroidism and ophthalmopathy. As noted in the second study: Graves' hyperthyroidism was defined as stable when no progression to ophthalmopathy occurred over 18 months of follow-up. Hyperthyroidism patients were newly diagnosed, had a disease duration of under 2 months, and were aged 18 to 65 years. Any patient with an uncontrolled infection, another autoimmune disease, pregnancy or lactation was excluded. Diagnoses relied on clinical symptoms, serum thyroxine and TRAb, thyroid ultrasound and orbital computed tomography. For the first round of RT-PCR on the TCR CDR3, the HTBI primer set was used together with the Qiagen OneStep RT-PCR kit. Most expanded thyroid clonotypes (frequency above 0.001) were also found in blood, which suggests that blood repertoires may mirror thyroid immune responses. A 13 V-J signature model separated ophthalmopathy from stable hyperthyroidism, with about 90% sensitivity and 81.08% specificity in cross-validation and 80%/75% in testing. In validation, progression to ophthalmopathy was predicted by the model with nearly 71% sensitivity and roughly 72% specificity, a median of about 6.4 months before onset. To identify distinguishing TCR V-J signatures, a discovery cohort of about 100 patients was used, comprising 43 with Graves' ophthalmopathy and 57 with stable Graves' hyperthyroidism. An independent validation cohort of fewer than 20 hyperthyroidism patients and 15 or so patients who later progressed to ophthalmopathy tested prospective prediction of ophthalmopathy. The roughly 94 discovery patients were randomly divided into training and test sets at a 7:3 ratio. The study also compared thyroid tissue and blood T-cell repertoires from several Graves' hyperthyroidism patients. After blood sampling, hyperthyroidism patients were treated with methimazole at a starting dose of 30 mg daily, and ophthalmopathy patients were treated with high-dose intravenous methylprednisolone. Libraries were constructed in a second round of multiplex PCR, after which size selection and purification were performed. Paired-end sequencing of the libraries was performed with 100 bp reads on an Illumina HiSeq2000. SOAPnuke was used to process the raw data, throwing out any read that contained adapters or uncalled bases, had a mean Phred below 15, or lacked an exact constant-primer or identifier match. High-quality paired reads were merged with COPE v1.2.5, and unique nucleotide sequences were defined as clonotypes. MiTCR v1.1 was used to align the clonotypes against IMGT TRBV, TRBD and TRBJ reference segments. Analysis was restricted to V-J combinations with a frequency above 0.0001, which covered about 99% of repertoires. A TCS score was defined as the ratio of F50 (clonal expansion) to E x V (chaos), with BLOSUM62-based TCRdist applied between CDR3 peptides within each V-J. Welch's t-statistics and random forest reduced some 510 V-J features to 10 to 15, which were used in a naive Bayes classifier (R e1071). No statistical method was used to set the sample size in advance, and investigators knew the group allocation. According to the paper, TCR Vbeta CDR3 sequencing was carried out on some 140 peripheral blood samples, which came from 40 to 45 ophthalmopathy, roughly 75 hyperthyroidism and approximately 17 progressor patients.

The source material was peripheral blood mononuclear cells (PBMCs), sampled at new diagnosis, from a patient treated with antithyroid drugs. Here the chain combines TRBV7-3 and TRBJ2-3, with 10 central nucleotides matching TRBD2. The clonotype was recovered from a woman between 40 and 65 years old with Graves disease. Donor details come from another sample of the same person, matched by shared clones. CDR3 reads: CAAAGGAGDTQYF. The base sequence is TGTGCTGCAGCGGGGGGGGCTGGAGATACGCAGTATTTT. Supplemented by the reference TRBV7-3 and TRBJ2-3 proteins around the CDR3, the complete variable domain is GAGVSQTPSNKVTEKGKYVELRCDPISGHTALYWYRQSLGQGPEFLIYFQGTGAADDSGLPNDRFFAVRPEGSVSTLKIQRTERGDSAVYLCAAAGGAGDTQYFGPGTRLTVL.